The T cell receptor (beta chain) described here comes from a study of Ad26.COV2.S vaccination and SARS-CoV-2 variants (dated by TCRdb to the early 2020s). In terms of the full investigation: Donors in the vaccine arm were drawn from COV1001, a multicentre, randomized, double-blind, placebo-controlled phase I-IIa trial testing Ad26.COV2.S in healthy adults. Ad26.COV2.S was administered intramuscularly at a dose of 5x10^10 or 1x10^11 viral particles, either as one shot or as two shots given 56 days apart. Investigators did not know the trial group allocation while performing experiments and assessing outcomes. The TCR-sequenced set comprised about 32 samples: around 20 Ad26.COV2.S vaccine recipients, 5 placebo recipients and 8 SARS-CoV-2 convalescent individuals. The specificity and breadth of SARS-CoV-2-reactive T cell receptors after Ad26.COV2.S vaccination were assessed by TCRbeta repertoire sequencing. Trial participants were randomized into five groups of five, in which low-dose or high-dose Ad26.COV2.S was given once or twice, or placebo was given on both occasions.

The treatment or condition label here, explained by the study, means: about 20 received Ad26.COV2.S at low or high dose, single or two shots; 5 received placebo; per-sample allocation not given. Repertoires of vaccine and placebo recipients were sequenced from samples collected on day 63 after the first injection. Cohort 1b enrolled 20 to 30 adults aged 18-55 years at a single site in Boston, USA, between 29 July and 7 August 2020. Ad26.COV2.S consisted of a replication-incompetent adenovirus type 26 vector by which a prefusion-stabilized SARS-CoV-2 spike protein from the original Wuhan strain was expressed. Concerning this clone: It lacks a known antigen. Qualities for individual bases were not recorded, and no much larger clone is one base off.

The germline V gene specifies SGHRS as CDR1 and YFSETQ as CDR2. Compared with germline, V lacks 5 bases and J lacks 5 bases; bases without a gene match: 10. From the cysteine up to the phenylalanine, the CDR3 has a length of 16 residues. The entry retains the CDR3 DNA only, 48 bases that are in frame from base 1. TCRbeta CDR3 regions were sequenced with the immunoSEQ Assay. After extraction, genomic DNA underwent amplification by bias-controlled multiplex PCR, followed by high-throughput sequencing. The authors' pipeline ran thus. To quantify the absolute abundance of each unique TCRbeta CDR3 region, sequences were collapsed and filtered. Usable DNA was measured by amplifying reference genes present in all nucleated cells, and TCRbeta template counts were normalized to that usable DNA to estimate T cell fraction. Repertoire TCRs were annotated as SARS-CoV-2-specific when V gene, CDR3 amino acid sequence and J gene were exactly matched to a known reactive TCR set. The reference SARS-CoV-2 TCR set was obtained from MIRA and was filtered for enrichment in COVID-19-positive ImmuneCODE repertoires, whereby public or cross-reactive TCRs were removed. Drawing on the MIRA antigens, annotated TCRs were analysed further at the level of specific ORF or position within ORF. Breadth was defined as annotated unique rearrangements over total unique productive rearrangements; depth was the summed frequency of those rearrangements. Group comparisons of TCR breadth used two-sided Wilcoxon rank-sum tests. TCRdb retrieved this table from immuneACCESS and kept in-frame rearrangements only. Not all clones are present; in checked studies, unresolved V genes account for under half, and no reason is known for the remainder. V and J calls and clone size are as listed in that table; D and trimming were resolved from the DNA. The table for this sample lists 500,000 or so clones; roughly 89% of them were counted only once. Approximately 2.5% of the sample is in the top ten clones.

What the research found in general, with its limitations: Non-spike TCR breadth was comparable between vaccine and placebo recipients, consistent with the vaccine containing only spike. According to the authors, total T cell responses may have been underestimated by the TCR breadth and depth analyses. Substantial breadth of spike-specific CD8+ and CD4+ T cell responses was reported after vaccination. Comparing responses between vaccine doses or regimens was not something the study was powered to do. Ad26.COV2.S recipients had higher spike-specific TCR breadth than placebo recipients (P = 0.0014).

The TCR sequence derives from a person between 18 and 59 years old who received the Ad26.COV2.S COVID-19 vaccine or a placebo. The sequencing used peripheral blood, collected in a trial of Ad26.COV2.S vaccine versus placebo. This chain joins TRBV5-1 to TRBJ2-1; 10 of the junction bases match TRBD2. The nucleotide sequence reads TGCGCCAGCAGTCTAGGGCCTAGCGGGGGAGACAATGAGCAGTTCTTC. Its protein is CASSLGPSGGDNEQFF.